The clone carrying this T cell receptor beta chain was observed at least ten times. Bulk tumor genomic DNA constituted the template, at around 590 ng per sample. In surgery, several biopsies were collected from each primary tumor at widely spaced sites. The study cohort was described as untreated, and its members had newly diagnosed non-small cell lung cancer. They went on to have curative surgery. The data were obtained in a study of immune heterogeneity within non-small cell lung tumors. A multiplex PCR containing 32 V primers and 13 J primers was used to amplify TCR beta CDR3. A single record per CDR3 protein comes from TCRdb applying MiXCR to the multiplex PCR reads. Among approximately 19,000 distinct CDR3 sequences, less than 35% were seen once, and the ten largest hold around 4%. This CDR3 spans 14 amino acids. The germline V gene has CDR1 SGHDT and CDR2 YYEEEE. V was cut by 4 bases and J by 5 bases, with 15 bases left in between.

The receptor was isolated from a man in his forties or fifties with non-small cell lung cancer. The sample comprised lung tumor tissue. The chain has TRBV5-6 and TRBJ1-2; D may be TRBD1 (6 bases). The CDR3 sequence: CASSVTGREYGYTF. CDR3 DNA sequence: TGTGCCAGCAGCGTAACAGGGCGCGAATATGGCTACACCTTC.